This TCR beta chain appears in the sequencing data of a study of CD8+ T cells in alopecia areata. Study at large: Among treated patients, oral tofacitinib was administered at 5 to 10 mg twice daily.

Extracted RNA was reverse transcribed, and the resulting cDNA served as sequencing template. TCRdb's copy holds only in-frame clones and misses some; the assay was immunoSEQ multiplex PCR. This repertoire shows 150,000 to 250,000 clones, roughly three fifths found once; its top ten account for approximately 3.4%. The treatment is: oral pan-JAK inhibitor, 5-10 mg twice daily. The researchers isolated CD4+ and CD8+ T cells from PBMCs by sorting. The CDR3 loop spans 12 amino acids. V lost 2 bases, J lost 4 bases, and 8 bases lay in between. Germline V gene lookup returns CDR1 GTSNPN and CDR2 SVGIG (reference sequence).

The TCR originated in a human donor with alopecia areata. Sample: CD4+ T cells sorted from blood, taken at week 4, from a patient treated with tofacitinib. The chain carries TRBV30 and TRBJ1-2; D gene uncertain. CDR3 residues: CAWSFGSYGYTF. The CDR3 region has the DNA TGTGCCTGGAGTTTTGGGAGCTATGGCTACACCTTC.